This TCR beta chain was observed in a study of vaccination and CD4 T cells after COVID-19. The overall study: There were six male and four female convalescents, and two of them were Hispanic. Blood was drawn a median around 71 days post second dose, range 14 to 241.

This clonotype was observed a handful of times. Its antigen is not identified. The V gene's germline CDR1 is KGHDR and CDR2 SFDVKD. The CDR3 contains 15 residues. The V end lost 4 bases, the J end lost 9 bases, and 18 bases lay between the germline ends. Treatment reported: approximately 9-day PBMC culture with coronavirus spike peptide pools or control peptides (ViraFEST assay). After expanding antigen-specific T cells with peptide pools, ViraFEST sequenced their TCRs. Cultures of PBMCs, two million per well, were set up with 10 IU/ml IL-2 and about 10 ug/ml peptide pools. Sequencing of the DNA from cultured CD4+ T cells was carried out with the Oncomine TCR Beta short-read assay. Each CDR3 protein is one row after TCRdb ran MiXCR on the PCR reads. Altogether 9,500 to 15,000 distinct CDR3 sequences are present, under 40% being singletons, with the ten largest covering around 20%.

This receptor was obtained from a human donor with COVID-19. The chain couples TRBV24-1 to TRBJ1-5, with a weak D call TRBD1 (6 bases). The sequenced sample was cultured CD4+ T cells from blood. The CDR3 protein is CATSDHDRPGGPQHF. The CDR3, as DNA: TGTGCCACCAGTGACCACGACAGGCCGGGGGGGCCCCAGCATTTT.